This TCR beta chain was sequenced in a study of tumor-infiltrating lymphocytes in primary liver carcinoma. Taking about 20-31 mg of unsorted bulk tissue, the authors co-extracted RNA and DNA. Worth noting for this clonotype: The junction differs from germline at one of its ends, possibly a read error.

The germline CDR1 and CDR2 sequences are SGHNT and YYREEE (reference sequence). The CDR3 contains 14 residues. cDNA specific to TCR beta was made from 500 ng of total RNA, with a constant-region primer employed for priming. ARM-PCR was slightly modified, and three nested multiplex PCR rounds with it gave rise to the TCR beta libraries. It was with TRBV1-TRBV30 forward primers and a C-beta reverse primer that the first two PCR rounds were run, at 10 cycles each. TCRdb reprocessed the multiplex PCR reads via MiXCR and lists one record per CDR3 protein. The data hold 95,000 to 100,000 distinct CDR3 sequences, with approximately 70% observed a single time.

Sequencing was carried out using liver tumor tissue from sampling region 2. Subset meaning: tumor region T2, inferior pole. The rearrangement joins TRBV5-4 to TRBJ2-7, with D unclear. The TCR comes from a woman aged 55-70 years with primary liver carcinoma and hepatitis B virus infection. The CDR3 region has the DNA TGTGCCAGCAGCCCGGACCCGGCGACCTACGGGCAGTACTTC. Encoded protein: CASSPDPATYGQYF.